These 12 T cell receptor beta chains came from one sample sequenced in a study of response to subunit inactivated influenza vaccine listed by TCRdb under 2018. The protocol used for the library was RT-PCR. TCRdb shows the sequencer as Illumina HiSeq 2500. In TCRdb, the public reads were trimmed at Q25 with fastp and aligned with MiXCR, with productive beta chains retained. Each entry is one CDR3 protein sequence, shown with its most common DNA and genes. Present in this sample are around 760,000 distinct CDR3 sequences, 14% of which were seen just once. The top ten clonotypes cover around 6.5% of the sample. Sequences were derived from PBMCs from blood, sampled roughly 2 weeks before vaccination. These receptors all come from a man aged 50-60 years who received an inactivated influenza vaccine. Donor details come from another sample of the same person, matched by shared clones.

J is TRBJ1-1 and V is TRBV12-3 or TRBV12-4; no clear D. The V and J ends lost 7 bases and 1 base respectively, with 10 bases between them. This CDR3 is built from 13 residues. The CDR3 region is CASKLDGNTEAFF. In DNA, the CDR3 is TGTGCCAGCAAATTGGACGGGAACACTGAAGCTTTCTTT.

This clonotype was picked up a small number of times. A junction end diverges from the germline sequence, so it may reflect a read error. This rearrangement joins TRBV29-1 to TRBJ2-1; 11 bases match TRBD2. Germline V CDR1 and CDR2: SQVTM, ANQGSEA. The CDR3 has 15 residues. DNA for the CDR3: TGCAGCGTTGAGGGGACTAGCGGCTCCTACAATGAGCGGTTCTTC. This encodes CSVEGTSGSYNERFF.

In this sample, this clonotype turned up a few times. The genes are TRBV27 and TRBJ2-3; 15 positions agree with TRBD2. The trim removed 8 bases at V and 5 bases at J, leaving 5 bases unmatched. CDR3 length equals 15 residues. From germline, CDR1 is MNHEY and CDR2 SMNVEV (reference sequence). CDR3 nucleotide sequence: TGTGCCAGCTCCGGACTAGCGGGAGGGGTAGATACGCAGTATTTT. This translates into CASSGLAGGVDTQYF.

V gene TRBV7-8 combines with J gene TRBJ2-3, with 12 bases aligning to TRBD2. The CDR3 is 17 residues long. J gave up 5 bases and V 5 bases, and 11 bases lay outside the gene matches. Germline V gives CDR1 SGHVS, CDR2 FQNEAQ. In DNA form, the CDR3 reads TGTGCCAGCAGCCCGCGACTAGCGGGAGACGTCGGAGATACGCAGTATTTT. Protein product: CASSPRLAGDVGDTQYF.

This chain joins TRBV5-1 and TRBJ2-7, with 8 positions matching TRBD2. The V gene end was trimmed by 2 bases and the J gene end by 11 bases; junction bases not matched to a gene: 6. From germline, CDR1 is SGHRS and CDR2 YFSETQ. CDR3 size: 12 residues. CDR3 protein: CASSLETGGEYF. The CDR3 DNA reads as TGCGCCAGCAGCTTAGAGACGGGAGGGGAGTACTTC.

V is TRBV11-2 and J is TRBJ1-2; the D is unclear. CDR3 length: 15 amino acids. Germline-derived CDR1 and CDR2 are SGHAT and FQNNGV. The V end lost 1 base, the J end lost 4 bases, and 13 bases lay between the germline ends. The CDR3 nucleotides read TGTGCCAGCAGCTTAGCGCCGGGAGGGATCTATGGCTACACCTTC. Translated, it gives CASSLAPGGIYGYTF.

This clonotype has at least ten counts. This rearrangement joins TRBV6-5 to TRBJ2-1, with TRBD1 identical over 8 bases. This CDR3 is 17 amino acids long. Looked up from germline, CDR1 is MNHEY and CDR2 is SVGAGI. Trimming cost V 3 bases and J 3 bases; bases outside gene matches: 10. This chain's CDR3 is CASSYIRQGPVYNEQFF. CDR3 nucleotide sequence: TGTGCCAGCAGTTATATAAGACAGGGGCCCGTCTACAATGAGCAGTTCTTC.

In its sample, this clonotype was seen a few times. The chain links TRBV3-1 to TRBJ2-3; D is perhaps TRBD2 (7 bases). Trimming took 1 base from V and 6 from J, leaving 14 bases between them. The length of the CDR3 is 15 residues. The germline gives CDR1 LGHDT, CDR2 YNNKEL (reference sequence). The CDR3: CASSQGGGRKDTQYF. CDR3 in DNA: TGTGCCAGCAGCCAAGGCGGGGGCCGGAAGGATACGCAGTATTTT.

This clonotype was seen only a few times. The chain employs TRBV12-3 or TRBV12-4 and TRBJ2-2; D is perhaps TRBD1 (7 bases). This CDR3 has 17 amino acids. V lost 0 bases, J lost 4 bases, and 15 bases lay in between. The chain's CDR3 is CASSLAPRGRGTGELFF. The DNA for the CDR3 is TGTGCCAGCAGTTTAGCCCCGAGGGGGCGGGGCACCGGGGAGCTGTTTTTT.

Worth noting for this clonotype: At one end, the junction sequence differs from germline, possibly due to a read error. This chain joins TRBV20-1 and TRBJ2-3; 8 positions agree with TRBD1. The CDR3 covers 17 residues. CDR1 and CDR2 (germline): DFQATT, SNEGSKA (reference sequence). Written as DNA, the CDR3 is TGCTGTGCTAGAGATTTTCCAGGGGGCTGGGGCACAGATACGCAGTATTTT. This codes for CCARDFPGGWGTDTQYF.

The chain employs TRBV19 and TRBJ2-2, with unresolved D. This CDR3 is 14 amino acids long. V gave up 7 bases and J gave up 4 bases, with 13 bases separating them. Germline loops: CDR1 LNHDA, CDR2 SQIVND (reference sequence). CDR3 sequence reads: CASTLPSGTGELFF. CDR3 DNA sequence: TGTGCCAGTACCCTGCCGTCAGGCACCGGGGAGCTGTTTTTT.

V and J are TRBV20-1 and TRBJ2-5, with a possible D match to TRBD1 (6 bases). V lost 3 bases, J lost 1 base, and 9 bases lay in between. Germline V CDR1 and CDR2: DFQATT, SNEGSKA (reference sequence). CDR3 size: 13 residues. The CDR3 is CSARVGGQETQYF. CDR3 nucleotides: TGCAGTGCTAGGGTAGGGGGCCAAGAGACCCAGTACTTC.